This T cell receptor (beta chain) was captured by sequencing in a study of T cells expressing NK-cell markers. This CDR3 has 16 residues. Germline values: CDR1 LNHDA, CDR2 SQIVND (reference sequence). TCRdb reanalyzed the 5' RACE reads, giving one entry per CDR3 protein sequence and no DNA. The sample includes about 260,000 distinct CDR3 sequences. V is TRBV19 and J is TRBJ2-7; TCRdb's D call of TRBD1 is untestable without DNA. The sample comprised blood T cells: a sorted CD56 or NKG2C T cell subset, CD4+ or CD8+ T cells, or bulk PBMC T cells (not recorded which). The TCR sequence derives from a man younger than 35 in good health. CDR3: CASSTGSGTSSYEQYF.